Listed here are 26 T cell receptor beta chains from one sample, sequenced in a study of T-cell memory formation after mild COVID-19. TCRdb re-called the 5' RACE reads with MiXCR, one entry per CDR3 protein. This repertoire shows 300,000 to 350,000 distinct CDR3 sequences, 13% to 15% found once; its top ten account for around 23%. Sequencing was carried out using PBMCs or a T cell subset sorted from them (not recorded which). The receptors here all came from a man aged 18-30 years who had mild COVID-19 (a few samples of this study predate the infection). Cell type and time point are not known.

The rearrangement joins TRBV7-2 to TRBJ2-2; 8 nucleotides match TRBD2. This CDR3 is 17 amino acids long. CDR1 and CDR2 from the germline V gene are SGHTA and FQGNSA. V shed 1 base, J shed 0 bases, and the junction held 4 bases outside the gene matches. The CDR3 bases are TGTGCCAGCAGCTTAGGTGGCGGGGGGACGAACACCGGGGAGCTGTTTTTT. Translating gives CASSLGGGGTNTGELFF. The whole variable domain, remainder taken from reference TRBV7-2 and TRBJ2-2, is GAGVSQSPSNKVTEKGKDVELRCDPISGHTALYWYRQSLGQGLEFLIYFQGNSAPDKSGLPSDRFSAERTGGSVSTLTIQRTQQEDSAVYLCASSLGGGGTNTGELFFGEGSRLTVL.

This clonotype was counted only a few times. An end of the junction does not agree with germline; a read error may underlie this. The genes are TRBV7-2 and TRBJ2-5, with TRBD2 as a possible D gene (7 bases). The CDR3 has 13 residues. Per germline, CDR1 SGHTA and CDR2 FQGNSA. The CDR3 is CASSPGGGTPGHF. Written as DNA, the CDR3 is TGTGCCAGCAGCCCCGGGGGAGGGACACCCGGGCACTTC.

This clonotype was seen a handful of times. The chain is built from TRBV7-9 and TRBJ1-4; D is unclear. The CDR3 runs to 14 residues. Trimming left V 3 bases short and J 8 bases short, with 13 bases between. Looked up from germline, CDR1 is SEHNR and CDR2 is FQNEAQ (reference sequence). This CDR3 reads CASSLGSGGEKLFF. CDR3 DNA: TGTGCCAGCAGCTTGGGGTCAGGAGGGGAAAAACTGTTTTTT.

This clonotype was seen only a few times. The gene calls are TRBV20-1 and TRBJ1-2; D gene uncertain. This CDR3 contains 13 residues. Between the trimmed V and J ends, which lost 5 bases and 6 bases, there was a span of 16 bases. Germline V gene lookup returns CDR1 DFQATT and CDR2 SNEGSKA (reference sequence). The CDR3 DNA is TGCAGTGCTCCCCCTGCTTACGTCCATGGCTACACCTTC. Residues: CSAPPAYVHGYTF.

V is TRBV4-3 and J is TRBJ2-1, with 8 bases matching TRBD2. Looked up from germline, CDR1 is LGHNA and CDR2 is YSLEER. Unmatched junction bases numbered 13, after V lost 0 bases and J lost 6 bases. The CDR3 totals 18 residues. The CDR3 coding sequence is TGCGCCAGCAGCCAAGATTGGCGGTGGCGGGGGACTAGCAATGAGCAGTTCTTC. Its translation: CASSQDWRWRGTSNEQFF.

This clonotype was seen many times. V gene TRBV5-1 combines with J gene TRBJ1-1, with D possibly TRBD1 on 6 matching bases. CDR3 length: 14 amino acids. Germline CDR1 reads SGHRS; CDR2 reads YFSETQ. The V and J ends lost 2 bases and 4 bases respectively, with 12 bases between them. The CDR3 DNA reads as TGCGCCAGCAGCTTTGGCCCAGGGGCCACTGAAGCTTTCTTT. Translated: CASSFGPGATEAFF. Supplemented by reference TRBV5-1 and TRBJ1-1, the full variable domain reads KAGVTQTPRYLIKTRGQQVTLSCSPISGHRSVSWYQQTPGQGLQFLFEYFSETQRNKGNFPGRFSGRQFSNSRSEMNVSTLELGDSALYLCASSFGPGATEAFFGQGTRLTVV.

J is TRBJ1-1 and V is TRBV5-6; D gene ambiguous. V lost 4 bases, J lost 1 base, and 5 bases lay in between. The germline V gene encodes CDR1 SGHDT and CDR2 YYEEEE. This CDR3 is built from 12 residues. The CDR3 nucleotides are TGTGCCAGCAGCCGGCCGAACACTGAAGCTTTCTTT. It is translated as CASSRPNTEAFF.

The rearrangement uses TRBV2 and TRBJ2-7; 7 positions agree with TRBD1. Trimming removed 2 bases from V and 6 bases from J; junction bases left unmatched: 4. This CDR3 is built from 13 residues. Germline V gene data show CDR1 as SNHLY and CDR2 as FYNNEI. The CDR3 DNA reads as TGTGCCAGCAGTGAATTTAGACAGGGCGAGCAGTACGTC. As protein: CASSEFRQGEQYV.

This clonotype was observed at least ten times. The chain employs TRBV7-2 and TRBJ2-4, with TRBD2 matching 8 bases. The CDR3 is 19 residues long. Germline V CDR1 and CDR2: SGHTA, FQGNSA. V gave up 0 bases and J gave up 0 bases; unmatched junction bases: 10. The CDR3 loop is CASSLALARGVLAKNIQYF. In DNA, the CDR3 is TGTGCCAGCAGCTTAGCCTTGGCGCGGGGGGTACTAGCCAAAAACATTCAGTACTTC.

A few counts support this clonotype. The rearrangement joins TRBV7-6 to TRBJ2-4; 7 nucleotides line up with TRBD2. The ends lost 2 bases at V and 8 bases at J; junction bases unmatched: 9. The CDR3 loop spans 15 amino acids. Germline V gene sequence: CDR1 SGHVS, CDR2 FNYEAQ. The CDR3 is CASSLIGGGSDIQYF. In DNA form, the CDR3 reads TGTGCCAGCAGCTTAATCGGCGGGGGAAGTGACATTCAGTACTTC.

The chain links TRBV13 to TRBJ2-6; weak D call: TRBD2 (5 bases). Germline V gives CDR1 PRHDT, CDR2 FYEKMQ (reference sequence). Trimming removed 3 bases from V and 2 bases from J, with 8 bases in between. This CDR3 spans 15 amino acids. The CDR3: CASSFPGTGANVLTF. The CDR3 bases are TGTGCCAGCAGCTTCCCGGGAACTGGGGCCAACGTCCTGACTTTC.

This clonotype was seen a handful of times. V is TRBV12-3 or TRBV12-4 and J is TRBJ1-1; D gene uncertain. V lost 2 bases and J lost 4, with 8 bases in between. This CDR3 is built from 13 residues. The CDR3 nucleotides are TGTGCCAGCAGTTTATGGGGTAGCACTGAAGCTTTCTTT. It yields the protein CASSLWGSTEAFF.

The rearrangement links TRBV5-1 to TRBJ2-5; no reliable D call. This CDR3 region has 11 residues. Germline V gives CDR1 SGHRS, CDR2 YFSETQ. Trimming cost V 1 base and J 9 bases, with 7 bases left between them. The CDR3 nucleotides read TGCGCCAGCAGCTTGATGGGGTCCCAGTACTTC. This translates into CASSLMGSQYF.

This clonotype occurred a few times. The J gene is TRBJ2-7, the V gene TRBV20-1; tentative D call: TRBD1 (6 bases). Germline CDR1 is DFQATT and CDR2 is SNEGSKA (reference sequence). Deletions cut 2 bases from V and 3 bases from J, with 11 bases between. CDR3 size: 13 residues. In DNA form, the CDR3 reads TGCAGTGCTAGACCCCGGGACAACTACGAGCAGTACGTC. This gives the protein CSARPRDNYEQYV.

The sample holds a few counts of this clonotype. V and J are TRBV20-1 and TRBJ2-7; 11 nucleotides line up with TRBD1. Germline loops: CDR1 DFQATT, CDR2 SNEGSKA (reference sequence). This CDR3 has 13 amino acids. V gave up 5 bases and J gave up 4 bases; unmatched junction bases: 4. The DNA of the CDR3 is TGCAGTGCTCCCGGGACAGGGGGGTACGAGCAGTACTTC. Translating gives CSAPGTGGYEQYF.

The chain uses TRBV20-1 and TRBJ1-6, with D hard to call. Deletions cut 4 bases from V and 0 bases from J, with 13 bases between. CDR3 length: 16 residues. Germline CDR1 is DFQATT and CDR2 is SNEGSKA (reference sequence). CDR3 bases: TGCAGTGCTACTAGACGGCAAAGCTCCTATAATTCACCCCTCCACTTT. As protein: CSATRRQSSYNSPLHF.

V and J are TRBV12-3 or TRBV12-4 and TRBJ2-3, with D possibly being TRBD2 (6 bases). V shed 7 bases and J shed 4 bases, with 24 bases lying between them. This CDR3 contains 17 residues. The CDR3 sequence: CASTIRLEGRIADTQYF. CDR3 nucleotides: TGTGCCAGCACCATCCGACTGGAGGGTCGCATCGCAGATACGCAGTATTTT.

V is TRBV15 and J is TRBJ2-1; D unresolved. The CDR3 sequence is 16 residues long. V was clipped by 0 bases and J by 12 bases, with 21 bases between them. Germline loops: CDR1 LNHNV, CDR2 YYDKDF (reference sequence). The CDR3 nucleotides read TGTGCCACCAGCAGAGATGTGTCAGGTTACCTCCGTCCGCAGTTCTTC. This sequence encodes CATSRDVSGYLRPQFF.

In its sample, this clonotype was seen a few times. This chain links TRBV7-6 with TRBJ1-1; TRBD1 is a possible D gene (6 bases). The CDR3 loop spans 13 amino acids. The V and J ends lost 5 bases and 3 bases respectively, with 10 bases between them. CDR1 and CDR2 from the germline V gene are SGHVS and FNYEAQ. The CDR3 DNA reads TGTGCCAGCAGCCCTAGGGGGTACACTGAAGCTTTCTTT. It yields the protein CASSPRGYTEAFF.

This clonotype has a count of ten or more. V gene TRBV12-3 or TRBV12-4 combines with J gene TRBJ2-7, with D hard to call. V was cut by 6 bases and J by 3 bases, with 18 bases left in between. The CDR3 runs 15 residues. The CDR3 nucleotides are TGTGCCAGCAGCCGCGGTGAACCCCCATACTACGAGCAGTACTTC. This gives the protein CASSRGEPPYYEQYF.

Points on this clonotype: The junction does not match germline at one end; this may be a read error. As DNA, the CDR3 is TGTAGTTCGGAGGGGCCCGACACAGATACGCAGTATTTT. It is translated as CSSEGPDTDTQYF. This chain uses TRBV29-1 with TRBJ2-3, with a possible D match to TRBD2 (6 bases). The length of the CDR3 is 13 residues. CDR1 and CDR2 from the germline V gene are SQVTM and ANQGSEA.

In this sample, this clonotype turned up a few times. The chain has TRBV12-3 or TRBV12-4 and TRBJ2-2; 10 nucleotides agree with TRBD1. Trimming at V came to 7 bases and at J to 4 bases, leaving 9 bases not matched to a gene. This CDR3 region has 16 residues. The CDR3 sequence: CASNTPWTGGTGELFF. The CDR3 nucleotides read TGTGCCAGCAATACTCCGTGGACAGGGGGCACCGGGGAGCTGTTTTTT.

This clonotype showed up many times. J is TRBJ1-5 and V is TRBV7-2, with TRBD1 as a possible D gene (6 bases). Germline lookup yields CDR1 SGHTA and CDR2 FQGNSA. The CDR3 runs to 14 residues. V was clipped by 1 base and J by 5 bases, with 9 bases between them. For the CDR3, the DNA is TGTGCCAGCAGCTTAGTTGAGGGGGATCAGCCCCAGCATTTT. Encoded protein: CASSLVEGDQPQHF.

J is TRBJ2-5 and V is TRBV9; 11 bases match TRBD2. Losses at the gene ends were 4 bases for V and 2 bases for J; bases not matched to a gene: 13. CDR1 and CDR2 from the germline V gene are SGDLS and YYNGEE. There are 18 residues in the CDR3. CDR3: CASSPGVAGGPSQETQYF. The CDR3 nucleotides read TGTGCCAGCAGCCCCGGGGTAGCGGGGGGGCCGAGTCAAGAGACCCAGTACTTC.

This clonotype was detected ten times or more. The chain uses TRBV28 and TRBJ2-7; maybe TRBD1 (5 bases). CDR3 length: 13 residues. Trimming removed 6 bases from V and 2 bases from J, with 11 bases in between. Looked up from germline, CDR1 is MDHEN and CDR2 is SYDVKM. CDR3 sequence: CASSWGGAYEQYV. CDR3 nucleotides: TGTGCCAGCAGCTGGGGCGGAGCCTACGAGCAGTACGTC.

This clonotype was seen only a few times. The V call is TRBV10-3, the J call TRBJ2-5; 10 bases align to TRBD1. The germline V gene has CDR1 ENHRY and CDR2 SYGVKD. Trimming removed 6 bases from V and 5 bases from J; junction bases left unmatched: 6. The CDR3 sequence is 14 residues long. The CDR3 DNA follows: TGTGCCATCAGGGAGACAGGGGGCGCTGAGACCCAGTACTTC. This codes for CAIRETGGAETQYF.